These T cell receptor beta chains were read from a single sample in a study of shared clonotypes between healthy human individuals. Some clones are missing from TCRdb's copy, which holds only in-frame ones; the method was immunoSEQ multiplex PCR. The sample holds approximately 2,300,000 clones, roughly 90% seen once. Sequenced: naive CD4+ T cells from PBMCs. The receptors come from a young man in good health. Some clones in this sample may be carry-over from other donors' samples. Each CDR3 is given with its conserved first and last residue. D genes are given only for firm matches. The size of a clone is reported for some rows only, either as once, few or many, or as a class for expanded clones.

v_call,j_call,d_call,clone_size,cdr3_nt,cdr3_aa
TRBV30,TRBJ2-2,.,.,TGTGCCTGGAGTACGGGAACAGCGAACACCGGGGAGCTGTTTTTT,CAWSTGTANTGELFF
TRBV6-5,TRBJ2-7,TRBD1,.,TGTGCCAGCAGTTACGACCCCAGGGGGTCCTACGAGCAGTACTTC,CASSYDPRGSYEQYF
TRBV5-1,TRBJ2-2,.,.,TGCGCCAGCAGCCCCATCGCGCGGGGTTACACCGGGGAGCTGTTTTTT,CASSPIARGYTGELFF
TRBV7-3,TRBJ2-1,.,.,TGTGCCAGCAGCGTCTCAGGGATTCGGGAGCAGTTCTTC,CASSVSGIREQFF
TRBV6-6,TRBJ2-1,TRBD2,.,TGTGCCAGCAGGTCCGGGACTAGCGGGAGAGGTGAGCAGTTCTTC,CASRSGTSGRGEQFF
TRBV28,TRBJ1-2,.,.,TGTGCCAGCAGGAGCCCCGCGAGTGGGGAGCGTGCCTATGGCTACACCTTC,CASRSPASGERAYGYTF
TRBV6-6,TRBJ1-2,.,.,TGTGCCAGCAATAGAAACGAGGGCTACACCTTC,CASNRNEGYTF
TRBV5-1,TRBJ1-2,TRBD1,.,TGCGCCAGCAGCTTGTCGGGACAGGGACCCTTGGACTATGGCTACACCTTC,CASSLSGQGPLDYGYTF
TRBV7-8,TRBJ2-6,.,.,TGTGCCAGCAGCAATATAGGCGGGTACGGGGCCAACGTCCTGACTTTC,CASSNIGGYGANVLTF
TRBV6-1,TRBJ1-2,.,once,TGTGCCAGCAGTACCGGTGATTGGACCGGCTACACCTTC,CASSTGDWTGYTF
TRBV5-8,TRBJ2-3,.,.,TGTGCCAGCAGCTTGACAGAGACAGATACGCAGTATTTT,CASSLTETDTQYF
TRBV18,TRBJ1-3,.,.,TGTGCCAGCTCTGTGAAGGACGGACAGAGAAACACCATATATTTT,CASSVKDGQRNTIYF
TRBV5-1,TRBJ2-5,TRBD2,.,TGCGCCAGCAGCTTGGCGGGAGGGAAAGAGACCCAGTACTTC,CASSLAGGKETQYF
TRBV28,TRBJ2-6,.,.,TGTGCCAGCAGCCTCAGGGAATCCGGGGCCAACGTCCTGACTTTC,CASSLRESGANVLTF
TRBV2,TRBJ1-6,.,.,TGTGCCAGCACCCAGGATGGGGTGTCACCCCTCCACTTT,CASTQDGVSPLHF
TRBV28,TRBJ2-7,TRBD2,.,TGTGCCAGCAACCCTACTAGCGGCATGGTAGTTGAGCAGTACTTC,CASNPTSGMVVEQYF
TRBV28,TRBJ2-7,TRBD1,.,TGTGCCAGCAGTCCAGGGGACAGGGACGTCAACGAGCAGTACTTC,CASSPGDRDVNEQYF
TRBV28,TRBJ2-7,.,.,TGTGCCAGCAGTTTGAACTACGAGCAGTACTTC,CASSLNYEQYF
TRBV7-9,TRBJ2-3,.,.,TGTGCCAGCAGCTCCCGCCGGGACCACACAGATACGCAGTATTTT,CASSSRRDHTDTQYF
TRBV9,TRBJ2-5,.,.,TGTGCCAGCAGCGTTCAGACAGGCCCACAAGAGACCCAGTACTTC,CASSVQTGPQETQYF
TRBV5-1,TRBJ1-4,.,.,TGCGCCAGCAGCTGGGCAGGTAGCGAAAAACTGTTTTTT,CASSWAGSEKLFF
TRBV2,TRBJ2-3,TRBD2,.,TGTGCCAGCAGTCCTACAGGTGGCTCGGGGGGGAATACGCAGTATTTT,CASSPTGGSGGNTQYF
TRBV5-4,TRBJ2-7,TRBD2,.,TGTGCCAGCAGCAAGACTAGCGACTCCTACGAGCAGTACTTC,CASSKTSDSYEQYF
TRBV5-1,TRBJ1-2,.,.,TGCGCCAGCAGTCCTATTGACACGGTTGGAGGCTACACCTTC,CASSPIDTVGGYTF
TRBV7-2,TRBJ2-2,TRBD2,.,TGTGCCAGCAGCCGCGTGGGACTAGTAAGCCCTAAAACCGGGGAGCTGTTTTTT,CASSRVGLVSPKTGELFF
TRBV29-1,TRBJ2-1,.,.,TGCAGCGTATCGGACAGTGCCTACAATGAGCAGTTCTTC,CSVSDSAYNEQFF
TRBV2,TRBJ2-7,TRBD2,.,TGTGCCAGCTGGCGGGAGGTGGAGTCCTACGAGCAGTACTTC,CASWREVESYEQYF
TRBV10-1,TRBJ2-3,TRBD1,.,TGCGCCAGCAGTAATCGAATGACAGGGCCAGATACGCAGTATTTT,CASSNRMTGPDTQYF
TRBV5-5,TRBJ1-5,.,.,TGTGCCAGCAGCTTTTCGAACGGGATTCAGCCCCAGCATTTT,CASSFSNGIQPQHF
TRBV28,TRBJ2-7,.,.,TGTGCCAGCAGTCCGCCGAAGGGTCTTCAGTACTTC,CASSPPKGLQYF
TRBV15,TRBJ2-7,.,.,TGTGCCACCAGCAGGAGTTACGGGGAGCAGTACTTC,CATSRSYGEQYF
TRBV19,TRBJ2-7,.,.,TGTGCCACCGCACCCCAGTCCGGATCCTACGAGCAGTACTTC,CATAPQSGSYEQYF
TRBV5-1,TRBJ1-3,TRBD1,.,TGCGCCAGCAGCTTACCGGGACAGGGTGTCTCTGGAAACACCATATATTTT,CASSLPGQGVSGNTIYF